This TCR beta chain was recovered during a study of cytomegalovirus exposure and HLA in healthy donors. Whole-study results and caveats: An analysis that was carried out later associated fewer than 20,000 TCR beta sequences with HLA alleles at 0.05 false discovery rate.

There are 15 residues in the CDR3. Trimming at V came to 4 bases and at J to 2 bases, leaving 3 bases not matched to a gene. Per germline, CDR1 MGHRA and CDR2 YSYEKL. In regard to this clone: Antigen unknown.

60 Vbeta and 13 Jbeta primers were used in PCR. Data came from immunoSEQ multiplex PCR; TCRdb stores just in-frame clones and leaves some out. The data show some 140,000 clones, 70% to 90% seen once. The genes are TRBV4-1 and TRBJ2-7, with TRBD2 matching 12 bases. Input material: PBMCs. This TCR came from a middle-aged man in good health and CMV-seronegative. DNA of the CDR3: TGCGCCAGCAGCCCTAGCGGGGGGGTCACCTACGAGCAGTACTTC. Its translation: CASSPSGGVTYEQYF.